The present T cell receptor beta chain was sequenced within a study of blood T cell repertoires in COVID-19. About the research overall: The United States, Italy and Spain supplied acute and convalescent COVID-19 samples. From T cells, B-cell-depleted T cells, or PBMCs came the material, which was cDNA or gDNA.

Authors' data handling: Amplification of reference gene primers was used by the study to estimate nucleated cell counts. Profiled with immunoSEQ multiplex PCR; TCRdb holds only in-frame clones, not every one. The DNA was the basis for D and trimming; V, J and clone size are from that table. The data hold 200,000 or so clones, with approximately 84% observed a single time. This clonotype originated in a man aged 40-55 years with active or convalescent COVID-19. Sequencing was performed on peripheral blood.

CDR3 in amino acids: CASRRGTNTGELFF. The CDR3 nucleotides are TGTGCCAGCCGCAGGGGTACCAACACCGGGGAGCTGTTTTTT. The chain recombines TRBV3-1 (or the pseudogene TRBV3-2) with TRBJ2-2; D might be TRBD1 (6 bases). V gave up 8 bases and J gave up 2 bases, with 12 bases separating them. Germline CDR1 is LGHDT and CDR2 is YNNKEL (reference sequence). This CDR3 spans 14 amino acids.